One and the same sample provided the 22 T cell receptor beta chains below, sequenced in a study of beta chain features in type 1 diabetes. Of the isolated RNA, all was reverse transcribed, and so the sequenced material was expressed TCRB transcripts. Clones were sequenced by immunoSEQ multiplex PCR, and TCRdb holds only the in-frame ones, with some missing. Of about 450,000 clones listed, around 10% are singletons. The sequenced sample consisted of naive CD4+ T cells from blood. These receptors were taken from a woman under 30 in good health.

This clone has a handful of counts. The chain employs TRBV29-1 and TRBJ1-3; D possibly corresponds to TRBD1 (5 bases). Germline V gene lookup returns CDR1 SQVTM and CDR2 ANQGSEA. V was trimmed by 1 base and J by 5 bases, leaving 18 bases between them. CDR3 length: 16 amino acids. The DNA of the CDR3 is TGCAGCGTTGAAGTTCGTGGGGCCCGAGGAAGAAACACCATATATTTT. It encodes CSVEVRGARGRNTIYF.

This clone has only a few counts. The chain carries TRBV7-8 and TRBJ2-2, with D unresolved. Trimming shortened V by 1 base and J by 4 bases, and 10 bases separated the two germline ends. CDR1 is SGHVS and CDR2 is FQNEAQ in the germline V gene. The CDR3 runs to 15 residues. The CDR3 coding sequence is TGTGCCAGCAGCTTAGTCCCGCTCAGCACCGGGGAGCTGTTTTTT. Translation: CASSLVPLSTGELFF.

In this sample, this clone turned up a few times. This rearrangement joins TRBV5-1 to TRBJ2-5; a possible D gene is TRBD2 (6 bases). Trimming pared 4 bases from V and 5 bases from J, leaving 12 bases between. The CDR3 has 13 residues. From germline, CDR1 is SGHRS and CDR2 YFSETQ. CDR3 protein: CASSRGGEETQYF. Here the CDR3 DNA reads TGCGCCAGCAGCAGGGGAGGCGAGGAGACCCAGTACTTC.

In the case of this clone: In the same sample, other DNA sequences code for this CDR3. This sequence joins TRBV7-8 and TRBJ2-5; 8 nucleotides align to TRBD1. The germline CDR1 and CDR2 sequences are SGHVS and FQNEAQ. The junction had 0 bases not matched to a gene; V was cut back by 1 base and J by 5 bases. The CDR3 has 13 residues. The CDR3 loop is CASSLDRGETQYF. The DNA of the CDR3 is TGTGCCAGCAGCTTAGACAGGGGGGAGACCCAGTACTTC. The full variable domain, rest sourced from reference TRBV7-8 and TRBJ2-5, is GAGVSQSPRYKVAKRGQDVALRCDPISGHVSLFWYQQALGQGPEFLTYFQNEAQLDKSGLPSDRFFAERPEGSVSTLKIQRTQQEDSAVYLCASSLDRGETQYFGPGTRLLVL.

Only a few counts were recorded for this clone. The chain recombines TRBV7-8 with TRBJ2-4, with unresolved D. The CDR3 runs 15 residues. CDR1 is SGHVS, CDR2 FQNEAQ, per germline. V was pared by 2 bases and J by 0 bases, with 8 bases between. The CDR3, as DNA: TGTGCCAGCAGCTTACATCTTATAGCCAAAAACATTCAGTACTTC. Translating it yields CASSLHLIAKNIQYF.

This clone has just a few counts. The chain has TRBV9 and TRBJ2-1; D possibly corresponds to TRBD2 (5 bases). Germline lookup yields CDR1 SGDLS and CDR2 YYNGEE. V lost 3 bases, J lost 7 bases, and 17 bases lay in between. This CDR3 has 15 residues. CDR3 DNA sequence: TGTGCCAGCAGCGCCTCCGTAGCGATATCGAATGAGCAGTTCTTC. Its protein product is CASSASVAISNEQFF.

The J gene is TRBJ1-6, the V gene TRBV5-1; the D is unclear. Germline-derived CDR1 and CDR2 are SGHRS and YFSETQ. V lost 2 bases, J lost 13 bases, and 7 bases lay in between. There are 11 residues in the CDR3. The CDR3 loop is CASSFVSPLHF. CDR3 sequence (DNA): TGCGCCAGCAGCTTCGTATCCCCCCTCCACTTT.

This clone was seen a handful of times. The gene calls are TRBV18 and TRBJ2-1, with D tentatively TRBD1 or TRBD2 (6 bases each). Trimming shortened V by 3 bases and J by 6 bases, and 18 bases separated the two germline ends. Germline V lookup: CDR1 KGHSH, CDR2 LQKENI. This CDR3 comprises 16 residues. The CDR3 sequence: CASSPPLRGVVNEQFF. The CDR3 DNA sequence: TGTGCCAGCTCACCCCCTCTAAGGGGGGTTGTCAATGAGCAGTTCTTC.

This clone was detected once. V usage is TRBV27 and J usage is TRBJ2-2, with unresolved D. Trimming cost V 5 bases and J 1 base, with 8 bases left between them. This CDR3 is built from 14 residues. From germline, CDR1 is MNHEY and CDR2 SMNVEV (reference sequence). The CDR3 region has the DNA TGTGCCAGCAGTCTGAGACGGAACACCGGGGAGCTGTTTTTT. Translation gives CASSLRRNTGELFF.

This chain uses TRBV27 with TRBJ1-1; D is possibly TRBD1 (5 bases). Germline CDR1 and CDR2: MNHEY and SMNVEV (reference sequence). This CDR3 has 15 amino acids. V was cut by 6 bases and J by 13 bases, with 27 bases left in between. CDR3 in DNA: TGTGCCAGCAGCCCGAGGCAGGGCCCCTCACTGAAGGGTTTCTTT. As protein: CASSPRQGPSLKGFF.

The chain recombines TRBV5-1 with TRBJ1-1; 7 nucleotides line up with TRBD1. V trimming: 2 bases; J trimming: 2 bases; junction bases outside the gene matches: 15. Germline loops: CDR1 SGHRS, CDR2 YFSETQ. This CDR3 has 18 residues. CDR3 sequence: CASSFTLKDRAQNTEAFF. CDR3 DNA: TGCGCCAGCAGCTTCACCCTTAAAGACAGGGCCCAAAACACTGAAGCTTTCTTT.

The CDR3 bases are TGTGCCAGCAGGGGACAGGGGGAAGGGCCTGAAGCTTTCTTT. Amino acids: CASRGQGEGPEAFF. The chain joins TRBV28 to TRBJ1-1, with 11 bases fitting TRBD1. Germline-derived CDR1 and CDR2 are MDHEN and SYDVKM. Trimming took 6 bases from V and 6 from J; bases not matched to a gene: 6. CDR3 size: 14 residues.

The CDR3 DNA sequence: TGCAGCGCTGGGGAAGGGGGCAATCAGCCCCAGCATTTT. It yields the protein CSAGEGGNQPQHF. V and J are TRBV29-1 and TRBJ1-5, with a weak D call TRBD1 (5 bases). The CDR3 runs 13 residues. V dropped 7 bases and J dropped 2 bases, with 12 bases sitting between them. Looked up from germline, CDR1 is SQVTM and CDR2 is ANQGSEA.

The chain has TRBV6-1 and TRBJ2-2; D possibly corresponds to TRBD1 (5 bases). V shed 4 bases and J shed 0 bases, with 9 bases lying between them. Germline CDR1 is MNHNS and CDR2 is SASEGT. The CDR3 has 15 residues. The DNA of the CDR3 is TGTGCCAGCAGTGTCGACAGCCCGAACACCGGGGAGCTGTTTTTT. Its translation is CASSVDSPNTGELFF.

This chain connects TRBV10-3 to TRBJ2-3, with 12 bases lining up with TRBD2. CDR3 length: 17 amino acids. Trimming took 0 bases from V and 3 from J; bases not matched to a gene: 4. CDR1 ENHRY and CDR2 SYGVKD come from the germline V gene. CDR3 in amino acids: CAISESIGTSGTDTQYF. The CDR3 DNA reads TGTGCCATCAGTGAGTCGATCGGGACTAGCGGGACAGATACGCAGTATTTT.

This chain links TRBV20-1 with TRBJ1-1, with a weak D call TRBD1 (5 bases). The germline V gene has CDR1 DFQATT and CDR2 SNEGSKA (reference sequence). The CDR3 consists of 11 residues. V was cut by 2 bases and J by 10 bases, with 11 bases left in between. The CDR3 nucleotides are TGCAGTGCTAGATCAGGGTTAAGAGCTTTCTTT. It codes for CSARSGLRAFF.

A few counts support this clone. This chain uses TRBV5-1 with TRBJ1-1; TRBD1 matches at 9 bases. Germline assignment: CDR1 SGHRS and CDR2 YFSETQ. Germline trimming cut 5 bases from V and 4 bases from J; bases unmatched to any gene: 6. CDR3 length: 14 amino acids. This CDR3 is CASRGQGGSTEAFF. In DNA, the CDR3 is TGCGCCAGCAGGGGACAGGGAGGATCCACTGAAGCTTTCTTT. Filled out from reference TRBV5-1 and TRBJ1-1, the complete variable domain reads KAGVTQTPRYLIKTRGQQVTLSCSPISGHRSVSWYQQTPGQGLQFLFEYFSETQRNKGNFPGRFSGRQFSNSRSEMNVSTLELGDSALYLCASRGQGGSTEAFFGQGTRLTVV.

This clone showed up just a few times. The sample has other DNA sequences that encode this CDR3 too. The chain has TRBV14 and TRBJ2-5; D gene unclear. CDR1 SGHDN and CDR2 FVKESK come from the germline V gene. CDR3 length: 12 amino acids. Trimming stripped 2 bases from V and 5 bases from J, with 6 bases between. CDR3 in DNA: TGTGCCAGCAGCCAAACCCGGGAGACCCAGTACTTC. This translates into CASSQTRETQYF.

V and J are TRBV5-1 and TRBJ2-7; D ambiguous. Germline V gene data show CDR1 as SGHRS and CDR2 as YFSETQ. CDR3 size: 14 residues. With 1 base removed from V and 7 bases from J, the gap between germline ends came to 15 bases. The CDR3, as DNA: TGCGCCAGCAGCTTGACCGGGTCCTCTAGGGAGCAGTACTTC. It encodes CASSLTGSSREQYF.

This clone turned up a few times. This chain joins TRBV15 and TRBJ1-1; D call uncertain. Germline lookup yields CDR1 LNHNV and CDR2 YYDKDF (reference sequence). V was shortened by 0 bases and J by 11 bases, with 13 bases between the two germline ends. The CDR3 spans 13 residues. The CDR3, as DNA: TGTGCCACCAGCAGAGAAGGGTCCTCTAGGGCTTTCTTT. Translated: CATSREGSSRAFF.

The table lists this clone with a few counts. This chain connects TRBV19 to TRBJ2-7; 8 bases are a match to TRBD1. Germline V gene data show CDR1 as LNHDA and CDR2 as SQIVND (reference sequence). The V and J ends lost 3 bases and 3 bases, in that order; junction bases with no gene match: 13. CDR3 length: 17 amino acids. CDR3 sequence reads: CASSIQAPDRARYEQYV. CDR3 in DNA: TGTGCCAGTAGTATCCAGGCCCCGGACAGGGCACGCTACGAGCAGTACGTC.

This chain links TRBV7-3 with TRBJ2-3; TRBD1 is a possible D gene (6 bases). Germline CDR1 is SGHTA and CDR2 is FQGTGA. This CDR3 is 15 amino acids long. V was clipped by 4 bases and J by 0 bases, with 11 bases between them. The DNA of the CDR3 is TGTGCCAGCAGCTCCGGGACACCCAGCACAGATACGCAGTATTTT. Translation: CASSSGTPSTDTQYF.